One and the same sample provided the 21 T cell receptor beta chains below, sequenced in a study of T cell responses to AZD1222 COVID-19 vaccine. Using immunoSEQ multiplex PCR, the repertoire was profiled, and TCRdb retains in-frame clones only, with some absent. The repertoire holds 90,000 to 100,000 clones, with about 81% as singletons. The specimen comprised peripheral blood, sampled 28 days after the second AZD1222 dose. These receptors were collected from an adult who received the AZD1222 COVID-19 vaccine.

V usage is TRBV3-1 (or the pseudogene TRBV3-2) and J usage is TRBJ1-3; D is possibly TRBD1 (5 bases). V was clipped by 1 base and J by 1 base, with 11 bases between them. Germline values: CDR1 LGHDT, CDR2 YNNKEL (reference sequence). The CDR3 is 16 amino acids. CDR3 region: CASSQGSGVSGNTIYF. The CDR3 region has the DNA TGTGCCAGCAGCCAAGGCTCGGGGGTATCTGGAAACACCATATATTTT.

V is TRBV11-3 and J is TRBJ2-2; TRBD1 matches 10 bases. The V gene end was trimmed by 5 bases and the J gene end by 6 bases; junction bases not matched to a gene: 6. Germline CDR1 reads SGHNT; CDR2 reads YENEEA. The CDR3 has 15 residues. CDR3: CASSPTGGLSGELFF. CDR3 bases: TGTGCCAGCAGCCCGACAGGGGGCCTTTCCGGGGAGCTGTTTTTT.

CDR3 sequence reads: CASSVGEDSPLHF. CDR3 in DNA: TGTGCCAGCAGCGTAGGGGAAGATTCACCCCTCCACTTT. The chain combines TRBV9 with TRBJ1-6; D uncertain. Germline V gene data show CDR1 as SGDLS and CDR2 as YYNGEE. The CDR3 runs to 13 residues. V lost 0 bases, J lost 8 bases, and 6 bases lay in between.

The chain couples TRBV7-9 to TRBJ1-2; tentatively, D is TRBD1 (5 bases). This CDR3 has 15 amino acids. The V and J ends lost 7 bases and 0 bases respectively, with 15 bases between them. Germline CDR1 SEHNR, CDR2 FQNEAQ (reference sequence). The CDR3 reads CASTRWGGANYGYTF. The CDR3 DNA is TGTGCCAGCACCCGTTGGGGCGGAGCTAACTATGGCTACACCTTC. Looking up the rest from reference TRBV7-9 and TRBJ1-2 gives the full variable domain: DTGVSQNPRHKITKRGQNVTFRCDPISEHNRLYWYRQTLGQGPEFLTYFQNEAQLEKSRLLSDRFSAERPKGSFSTLEIQRTEQGDSAMYLCASTRWGGANYGYTFGSGTRLTVV.

The rearrangement uses TRBV19 and TRBJ2-2, with a possible D match to TRBD2 (6 bases). The CDR3 is 15 amino acids. Trimming removed 7 bases at V and 7 bases at J, with 19 bases between. Germline V lookup: CDR1 LNHDA, CDR2 SQIVND (reference sequence). CDR3 residues: CASTSGEVLGGELFF. The CDR3 bases are TGTGCCAGTACCTCGGGGGAGGTCCTAGGCGGGGAGCTGTTTTTT.

The chain has TRBV10-3 and TRBJ2-3, with a weak D call TRBD1 (6 bases). This CDR3 is built from 14 residues. CDR1 and CDR2 from the germline V gene are ENHRY and SYGVKD. V dropped 6 bases and J dropped 3 bases, with 13 bases sitting between them. In DNA, the CDR3 is TGTGCCATCAGCCTGGACAGAGTTACAGATACGCAGTATTTT. Residues: CAISLDRVTDTQYF.

The rearrangement uses TRBV2 and TRBJ1-2, with 10 nucleotides matching TRBD1. Germline trimming cut 2 bases from V and 4 bases from J; bases unmatched to any gene: 7. This CDR3 has 16 amino acids. Germline-derived CDR1 and CDR2 are SNHLY and FYNNEI. In DNA, the CDR3 is TGTGCCAGCAGTGAAACCCGGGACAGGGGCATCTATGGCTACACCTTC. This sequence encodes CASSETRDRGIYGYTF. The whole variable domain, filled in from reference TRBV2 and TRBJ1-2, reads EPEVTQTPSHQVTQMGQEVILRCVPISNHLYFYWYRQILGQKVEFLVSFYNNEISEKSEIFDDQFSVERPDGSNFTLKIRSTKLEDSAMYFCASSETRDRGIYGYTFGSGTRLTVV.

The chain employs TRBV7-9 and TRBJ2-2; D perhaps matches TRBD2 (5 bases). Germline CDR1 and CDR2: SEHNR and FQNEAQ (reference sequence). V was shortened by 1 base and J by 3 bases, with 18 bases between the two germline ends. CDR3 size: 18 residues. The DNA for the CDR3 is TGTGCCAGCAGCTTAGAGCAAAAGTGGGCCGGGGACACCGGGGAGCTGTTTTTT. This encodes CASSLEQKWAGDTGELFF.

V and J are TRBV20-1 and TRBJ2-7; D is unclear. V lost 1 base and J 4 bases, leaving 2 bases between the germline ends. The V gene's germline CDR1 is DFQATT and CDR2 SNEGSKA (reference sequence). The CDR3 sequence is 10 residues long. CDR3 nucleotide sequence: TGCAGTGCTAGAGTATACGAGCAGTACTTC. Translation gives CSARVYEQYF.

This clone was recorded only once. The rearrangement uses TRBV14 and TRBJ2-3, with a weak D call TRBD1 (6 bases). CDR3 length: 15 amino acids. Germline-derived CDR1 and CDR2 are SGHDN and FVKESK. The V end was cut by 4 bases, the J end by 2 bases, with 13 bases between. The CDR3 is CASSPRPGATDTQYF. CDR3 DNA: TGTGCCAGCAGCCCCCGCCCAGGGGCCACAGATACGCAGTATTTT.

V gene TRBV20-1 combines with J gene TRBJ2-7; 7 positions match TRBD2. Trimming took 3 bases from V and 2 from J; bases not matched to a gene: 10. This CDR3 comprises 15 residues. Germline CDR1 reads DFQATT; CDR2 reads SNEGSKA (reference sequence). The CDR3 DNA follows: TGCAGTGCTAGTCATCTAGCGGATCGTACCTACGAGCAGTACTTC. Protein sequence: CSASHLADRTYEQYF.

The V gene is TRBV5-1, the J gene TRBJ1-4; a weak D match, TRBD1 (5 bases). This CDR3 is 16 amino acids long. Trimming removed 2 bases from V and 0 bases from J, with 11 bases in between. Germline V gives CDR1 SGHRS, CDR2 YFSETQ. The CDR3: CASSFREQATNEKLFF. The CDR3 DNA follows: TGCGCCAGCAGCTTCCGGGAACAGGCAACTAATGAAAAACTGTTTTTT.

This clone has just one count. The V and J genes are TRBV6-5 and TRBJ1-5; possibly TRBD1 for D (5 bases). The V gene's germline CDR1 is MNHEY and CDR2 SVGAGI. The CDR3 is made up of 15 amino acids. Trimming removed 7 bases from V and 11 bases from J, with 24 bases in between. CDR3 residues: CASTERGTIPGAQHF. The CDR3 nucleotides read TGTGCCAGCACCGAGAGGGGTACGATACCCGGGGCCCAGCATTTT.

This clone was detected once. V and J are TRBV5-1 and TRBJ1-1, with a possible D match to TRBD1 (6 bases). V was clipped by 2 bases and J by 6 bases, with 17 bases between them. Germline CDR1 SGHRS, CDR2 YFSETQ. CDR3 length: 15 amino acids. The CDR3 DNA reads TGCGCCAGCAGCTTACCCCCTCAGGGGATCCCTGAAGCTTTCTTT. The encoded protein is CASSLPPQGIPEAFF.

The chain couples TRBV5-1 to TRBJ2-1; 10 bases map to TRBD2. The CDR3 is 16 residues long. Germline V gene data show CDR1 as SGHRS and CDR2 as YFSETQ. With 0 bases clipped from V and 5 bases from J, the junction kept 5 bases outside the gene matches. CDR3 in amino acids: CASSLVTGTSDNEQFF. CDR3 sequence (DNA): TGCGCCAGCAGCTTGGTCACCGGGACTAGCGACAATGAGCAGTTCTTC.

CDR3 region: CASSLAGPMAETQYF. CDR3 DNA: TGTGCCAGCAGTCTAGCCGGGCCGATGGCAGAGACCCAGTACTTC. The V gene is TRBV2, the J gene TRBJ2-5; the D gene is possibly TRBD2 (5 bases). CDR1 and CDR2 from the germline V gene are SNHLY and FYNNEI. V lost 5 bases to trimming and J lost 4 bases, with 17 bases between them. The CDR3 is made up of 15 amino acids.

The V call is TRBV6-1, the J call TRBJ1-2; TRBD1 might be the D (5 bases). The germline V gene has CDR1 MNHNS and CDR2 SASEGT. This CDR3 is 16 amino acids long. V was shortened by 0 bases and J by 6 bases, with 17 bases between the two germline ends. The CDR3 nucleotides are TGTGCCAGCAGTGAAGCCCGAACGCGGACGGGGCATGGCTACACCTTC. It encodes CASSEARTRTGHGYTF.

V and J are TRBV30 and TRBJ1-2; D unresolved. Between the trimmed V and J ends, which lost 0 bases and 0 bases, there was a span of 14 bases. This CDR3 spans 16 amino acids. In germline, CDR1 is GTSNPN, CDR2 SVGIG (reference sequence). The DNA for the CDR3 is TGTGCCTGGAGTGTCCCCGGGCCCTTCGCTAACTATGGCTACACCTTC. As protein: CAWSVPGPFANYGYTF.

The rearrangement links TRBV3-1 (or the pseudogene TRBV3-2) to TRBJ1-2; D ambiguous. Trimming shortened V by 0 bases and J by 4 bases, and 9 bases separated the two germline ends. Looked up from germline, CDR1 is LGHDT and CDR2 is YNNKEL (reference sequence). This CDR3 region has 14 residues. CDR3 residues: CASSQERRPYGYTF. The CDR3 DNA follows: TGTGCCAGCAGCCAAGAAAGGAGGCCCTATGGCTACACCTTC.

The genes are TRBV3-1 (or the pseudogene TRBV3-2) and TRBJ2-7; 7 nucleotides match TRBD1. CDR1 LGHDT and CDR2 YNNKEL come from the germline V gene (reference sequence). This CDR3 is built from 14 residues. Unmatched junction bases numbered 4, after V lost 3 bases and J lost 2 bases. CDR3 sequence reads: CASSHGQGAYEQYF. Written as DNA, the CDR3 is TGTGCCAGCAGCCACGGGCAGGGGGCCTACGAGCAGTACTTC.

V gene TRBV5-1 combines with J gene TRBJ2-3, with D possibly being TRBD1 (5 bases). CDR3 length: 16 amino acids. Per the germline V gene, CDR1 is SGHRS and CDR2 is YFSETQ. V was shortened by 2 bases and J by 6 bases, with 19 bases between the two germline ends. The CDR3 nucleotides read TGCGCCAGCAGCTTAGGCAGGGCAGTTATAACCGATACGCAGTATTTT. Its translation is CASSLGRAVITDTQYF.